Each of the 25 T cell receptor beta chains below was sequenced from the same sample in a study of spatial heterogeneity in lung cancer. Study-wide points: In tumors, expanded intratumoral alpha and beta TCR counts tracked mutation counts.

Described time point: sample taken at primary tumor resection. Their recognized antigens are unknown. TCRdb reprocessed the 5' RACE reads via MiXCR and lists one record per CDR3 protein. The sample yields approximately 12,000 distinct CDR3 sequences, roughly 5.6% seen once. The sample was lung tumor tissue, taken at surgery. These receptors were obtained from a male donor with early-stage non-small cell lung cancer.

The table lists this clonotype with many counts. The size of this beta chain means little, since it is a stray read in a library made for alpha chains. J is TRBJ1-1 and V is TRBV12-3 or TRBV12-4; TRBD1 matches 9 bases. This CDR3 contains 15 residues. V trimming: 6 bases; J trimming: 1 base; junction bases outside the gene matches: 6. Here the CDR3 reads CASRPDRGENTEAFF. CDR3 in DNA: TGTGCCAGCAGACCTGACAGGGGGGAGAACACTGAAGCTTTCTTT.

This clonotype was detected many times. This beta chain came through as a stray read in a library set up for alpha chains, and its size says little. V is TRBV27 and J is TRBJ1-1; 7 bases fit TRBD1. V shed 4 bases and J 6 bases; nucleotides not matched to a gene: 5. The CDR3 spans 13 residues. The V gene's germline CDR1 is MNHEY and CDR2 SMNVEV (reference sequence). CDR3 protein: CASSSRTGSEAFF. The CDR3 DNA is TGTGCCAGCAGTTCGCGGACAGGATCTGAAGCTTTCTTT.

For this clonotype: Being off target in a library aimed at alpha chains, this beta chain has a size of little meaning. The rearrangement uses TRBV7-8 and TRBJ2-3; 14 bases are shared with TRBD2. CDR1 and CDR2 (germline): SGHVS, FQNEAQ. The length of the CDR3 is 15 residues. Germline trimming cut 4 bases from V and 6 bases from J; bases unmatched to any gene: 3. The CDR3 coding sequence is TGTGCCAGCAGCTCGGGACTAGCGGGAGTGGATACGCAGTATTTT. The encoded protein is CASSSGLAGVDTQYF.

This clonotype was seen at least ten times. This beta chain turned up in a library designed for alpha chains; as an off-target read, its abundance says little. This chain joins TRBV27 and TRBJ2-7, with D uncertain. The CDR3 length is 15 residues. The germline gives CDR1 MNHEY, CDR2 SMNVEV (reference sequence). Deletions cut 4 bases from V and 1 base from J, with 14 bases between. CDR3 in DNA: TGTGCCAGCAGTTCTATTTCCCCTCCTTCCTACGAGCAGTACTTC. Its protein product is CASSSISPPSYEQYF.

This clonotype was recorded at least ten times. This beta chain is off target for a library built for alpha chains, so its abundance means little. The rearrangement joins TRBV7-9 to TRBJ2-5; a possible D gene is TRBD1 (5 bases). The V gene's germline CDR1 is SEHNR and CDR2 FQNEAQ (reference sequence). The CDR3 is 12 amino acids. Trimming stripped 5 bases from V and 5 bases from J, with 9 bases between. CDR3 DNA sequence: TGTGCCAGCAGCGCCCGACAGGAGACCCAGTACTTC. Protein: CASSARQETQYF.

Notes on this clonotype: For a library built for alpha chains, this beta chain is a stray read; little rests on its size. The chain employs TRBV28 and TRBJ2-7, with D uncertain. V was cut by 3 bases and J by 4 bases, with 7 bases left in between. The CDR3 has 12 residues. The germline V gene has CDR1 MDHEN and CDR2 SYDVKM. The CDR3 DNA reads TGTGCCAGCAGTTTGACCAGTTACGAGCAGTACTTC. It codes for CASSLTSYEQYF. The whole variable domain, remainder taken from reference TRBV28 and TRBJ2-7, is DVKVTQSSRYLVKRTGEKVFLECVQDMDHENMFWYRQDPGLGLRLIYFSYDVKMKEKGDIPEGYSVSREKKERFSLILESASTNQTSMYLCASSLTSYEQYFGPGTRLTVT.

This clonotype was seen many times. The library was prepared for alpha chains; this beta chain is a stray read, so its frequency means little. The chain recombines TRBV7-9 with TRBJ1-4, with a possible D match to TRBD1 (5 bases). The CDR3 is 14 amino acids. Trimming stripped 5 bases from V and 7 bases from J, with 14 bases between. CDR1 is SEHNR and CDR2 is FQNEAQ in the germline V gene (reference sequence). CDR3 bases: TGTGCCAGCAGCCCTAGCGGGGGACTTGAAAAACTGTTTTTT. Its translation: CASSPSGGLEKLFF.

This clonotype came up many times. The library was designed around alpha chains, so this beta chain is a stray read whose abundance carries little weight. V gene TRBV6-2 or TRBV6-3 combines with J gene TRBJ2-2; 8 bases fit TRBD1. The J segment lost 1 base and the V segment lost 6 bases, leaving 1 base of the junction unmatched. The CDR3 spans 14 residues. Germline V gene sequence: CDR1 MNHEY, CDR2 SVGEGT. CDR3 DNA sequence: TGTGCCAGCAGGGGGACAGGGAACACCGGGGAGCTGTTTTTT. This translates into CASRGTGNTGELFF.

In regard to this clonotype: This beta chain is a stray sequence in a library constructed for alpha chains; its clone size is not meaningful. The rearrangement links TRBV20-1 to TRBJ2-7; D is ambiguous. Germline V CDR1 and CDR2: DFQATT, SNEGSKA (reference sequence). The CDR3 has 13 amino acids. Trimming removed 5 bases at V and 6 bases at J, with 17 bases between. The CDR3 DNA reads as TGCAGTGCTGCCGACGACCGCACCTTCGAGCAGTACTTC. Its translation: CSAADDRTFEQYF.

This clonotype was counted many times. Since the library was made to target alpha chains, this beta chain is a stray read and its abundance is not meaningful. V usage is TRBV6-2 or TRBV6-3 and J usage is TRBJ1-2, with D uncertain. The CDR3 covers 14 residues. Trimming pared 2 bases from V and 0 bases from J, leaving 7 bases between. Germline V gene lookup returns CDR1 MNHEY and CDR2 SVGEGT. The CDR3 is CASSYGSANYGYTF. In DNA form, the CDR3 reads TGTGCCAGCAGTTACGGATCAGCTAACTATGGCTACACCTTC.

Many counts were recorded for this clonotype. As an off-target read in a library built for alpha chains, this beta chain has a frequency of little significance. This chain uses TRBV18 with TRBJ2-5; TRBD1 might be the D (6 bases). Trimming stripped 1 base from V and 4 bases from J, with 13 bases between. Germline V CDR1 and CDR2: KGHSH, LQKENI. The CDR3 contains 15 residues. CDR3 nucleotide sequence: TGTGCCAGCTCACCACTGGGGGCCCTACGAGAGACCCAGTACTTC. The encoded protein is CASSPLGALRETQYF.

This clonotype was recorded many times. This beta chain is an unintended read in a library built for alpha chains; its size means little. V gene TRBV7-2 combines with J gene TRBJ1-1; D perhaps matches TRBD1 (5 bases). V was clipped by 3 bases and J by 4 bases, with 6 bases between them. Germline CDR1 SGHTA, CDR2 FQGNSA. The CDR3 covers 12 residues. CDR3 amino acids: CASSLGVTEAFF. The CDR3 DNA is TGTGCCAGCAGCTTGGGGGTCACTGAAGCTTTCTTT.

This clonotype was seen more than once but under ten times. Because this beta chain is a stray read in a library intended to capture alpha chains, its abundance should not be given much weight. This chain links TRBV18 with TRBJ1-6; 7 bases line up with TRBD1. The germline V gene encodes CDR1 KGHSH and CDR2 LQKENI. This CDR3 contains 13 residues. The V and J ends lost 4 bases and 8 bases, in that order; junction bases with no gene match: 2. The chain's CDR3 is CASSQGADSPLHF. The CDR3 region has the DNA TGTGCCAGCTCACAGGGGGCTGATTCACCCCTCCACTTT.

As concerns this clonotype: This beta chain came through as a stray read in a library set up for alpha chains, and its size says little. V and J are TRBV7-2 and TRBJ1-2; 11 nucleotides align to TRBD1. J lost 4 bases, V lost 3 bases, and 4 bases had no gene match. Germline V gene sequence: CDR1 SGHTA, CDR2 FQGNSA. The CDR3 covers 15 residues. CDR3 loop: CASSLRTGGAYGYTF. For the CDR3, the DNA is TGTGCCAGCAGCTTGAGGACAGGGGGCGCCTATGGCTACACCTTC.

About this clonotype itself: A library made for alpha chains picked up this beta chain off target, so its size means little. The chain links TRBV5-1 to TRBJ2-5; D remains ambiguous. Trimming removed 3 bases from V and 0 bases from J, with 12 bases in between. CDR1 and CDR2 (germline): SGHRS, YFSETQ. The CDR3 is 15 residues long. The CDR3 loop is CASSSGVSDQETQYF. The CDR3 nucleotides are TGCGCCAGCAGCTCTGGGGTAAGCGACCAAGAGACCCAGTACTTC. Combining the CDR3 with reference TRBV5-1 and TRBJ2-5 gives the whole variable domain KAGVTQTPRYLIKTRGQQVTLSCSPISGHRSVSWYQQTPGQGLQFLFEYFSETQRNKGNFPGRFSGRQFSNSRSEMNVSTLELGDSALYLCASSSGVSDQETQYFGPGTRLLVL.

As to this clonotype: This beta chain is a stray read from a library made for alpha chains; its abundance is not meaningful. V and J are TRBV5-6 and TRBJ1-5; 7 bases line up with TRBD1. This CDR3 spans 14 amino acids. J lost 6 bases, V lost 4 bases, and 7 bases had no gene match. The V gene's germline CDR1 is SGHDT and CDR2 YYEEEE. The CDR3 is CASSTGAVFQPQHF. Here the CDR3 DNA reads TGTGCCAGCAGCACAGGGGCGGTTTTTCAGCCCCAGCATTTT.

The sample holds many counts of this clonotype. This beta chain represents an off-target read in a library built for alpha chains; its size is of limited meaning. The J gene is TRBJ1-5, the V gene TRBV5-5; the D gene is possibly TRBD1 (5 bases). CDR1 and CDR2 (germline): SGHKS, YYEKEE (reference sequence). This CDR3 region has 14 residues. The V and J ends lost 4 bases and 7 bases respectively, with 15 bases between them. As DNA, the CDR3 is TGTGCCAGCAGCCGGGGGACCGTGGGACAGCCCCAGCATTTT. This gives the protein CASSRGTVGQPQHF. Full variable domain (missing parts from reference TRBV5-5 and TRBJ1-5): DAGVTQSPTHLIKTRGQQVTLRCSPISGHKSVSWYQQVLGQGPQFIFQYYEKEERGRGNFPDRFSARQFPNYSSELNVNALLLGDSALYLCASSRGTVGQPQHFGDGTRLSIL.

By share, this clonotype ranks as medium-sized. This beta chain slipped into a library made for alpha chains as a stray read, so its size is not meaningful. The V gene is TRBV2, the J gene TRBJ2-2; D is unresolved. The CDR3 totals 13 residues. Trimming removed 6 bases from V and 2 bases from J, with 7 bases in between. Germline CDR1 is SNHLY and CDR2 is FYNNEI. The CDR3 protein is CASRATNTGELFF. Written as DNA, the CDR3 is TGTGCCAGCAGAGCCACTAACACCGGGGAGCTGTTTTTT.

There are many counts of this clonotype. The size of this beta chain means little, since it is a stray read in a library made for alpha chains. The chain joins TRBV28 to TRBJ2-1; D is possibly TRBD2 (5 bases). Between the trimmed V and J ends, which lost 3 bases and 2 bases, there was a span of 17 bases. Germline V gene lookup returns CDR1 MDHEN and CDR2 SYDVKM. The CDR3 runs to 17 residues. For the CDR3, the DNA is TGTGCCAGCAGTTTTTTTCGGGGTAGCGAAACCTACAATGAGCAGTTCTTC. It is translated as CASSFFRGSETYNEQFF.

In its sample, this clonotype was seen many times. The library was built for alpha chains, so this beta chain is an off-target read and its size means little. V gene TRBV2 combines with J gene TRBJ2-2; D not certain. CDR1 is SNHLY and CDR2 is FYNNEI in the germline V gene. The CDR3 covers 11 residues. Trimming pared 6 bases from V and 6 bases from J, leaving 5 bases between. The CDR3 bases are TGTGCCAGCAGGGGCCCCGGGGAGCTGTTTTTT. Its translation is CASRGPGELFF.

This clonotype was picked up many times. This beta chain turned up in a library designed for alpha chains; as an off-target read, its abundance says little. The chain carries TRBV9 and TRBJ1-2, with D maybe TRBD1 (6 bases). The CDR3 runs 14 residues. V was clipped by 0 bases and J by 2 bases, with 8 bases between them. Germline values: CDR1 SGDLS, CDR2 YYNGEE. Here the CDR3 reads CASSVDQGNYGYTF. The DNA of the CDR3 is TGTGCCAGCAGCGTAGATCAGGGGAACTATGGCTACACCTTC.

This clonotype was detected many times. Within a library made for alpha chains, this beta chain is off target, and its count is uninformative. The rearrangement joins TRBV18 to TRBJ2-1; TRBD1 matches at 8 bases. Looked up from germline, CDR1 is KGHSH and CDR2 is LQKENI. The CDR3 spans 16 residues. V shed 0 bases, J shed 4 bases, and the junction held 5 bases outside the gene matches. CDR3: CASSPPQGAPYNEQFF. The CDR3 nucleotides read TGTGCCAGCTCACCACCGCAGGGGGCCCCGTACAATGAGCAGTTCTTC.

This clonotype was counted only a few times. This beta chain is a stray sequence in a library constructed for alpha chains; its clone size is not meaningful. The rearrangement joins TRBV14 to TRBJ1-1; 7 bases line up with TRBD1. This CDR3 is 15 amino acids long. V was pared by 4 bases and J by 0 bases, with 5 bases of the junction left unmatched. The V gene's germline CDR1 is SGHDN and CDR2 FVKESK. The chain's CDR3 is CASSLIRGVNTEAFF. CDR3 DNA sequence: TGTGCCAGCAGCCTAATCAGGGGGGTGAACACTGAAGCTTTCTTT.

There are many counts of this clonotype. For a library built for alpha chains, this beta chain is a stray read; little rests on its size. This sequence joins TRBV20-1 and TRBJ1-5; 7 nucleotides align to TRBD1. Trimming removed 2 bases from V and 3 bases from J; junction bases left unmatched: 7. CDR3 length: 15 amino acids. CDR1 and CDR2 from the germline V gene are DFQATT and SNEGSKA (reference sequence). CDR3 region: CSARKGTEYNQPQHF. CDR3 in DNA: TGCAGTGCTAGAAAAGGGACAGAATACAATCAGCCCCAGCATTTT.

By share, this clonotype counts as large. Within a library made for alpha chains, this beta chain is off target, and its count is uninformative. The V gene is TRBV28, the J gene TRBJ1-2, with a tentative D call TRBD1 (6 bases). The CDR3 spans 18 residues. The germline CDR1 and CDR2 sequences are MDHEN and SYDVKM. V was cut by 2 bases and J by 3 bases, with 22 bases left in between. This CDR3 reads CASSLRGSLREGYYGYTF. The CDR3, as DNA: TGTGCCAGCAGTTTAAGGGGGAGCCTCAGGGAGGGGTACTATGGCTACACCTTC.